The 32 T cell receptor beta chains in this list originate from one sample, sequenced in a study of T cell changes during pregnancy in multiple sclerosis. Clones were read by immunoSEQ multiplex PCR, and TCRdb kept only the in-frame ones, dropping some. The repertoire holds 55,000 to 70,000 clones, with 85% to 95% as singletons. The specimen was CD4+ T cells from peripheral blood mononuclear cells, collected after pregnancy. All receptors come from a female donor with multiple sclerosis, enrolled in a pregnancy study.

The chain employs TRBV28 and TRBJ1-2; unclear D gene. The CDR3 is 12 amino acids. The germline gives CDR1 MDHEN, CDR2 SYDVKM. Trimming took 4 bases from V and 4 from J, leaving 7 bases between them. The CDR3 nucleotides read TGTGCCAGCAGTTCCTCGGGCTATGGCTACACCTTC. This sequence encodes CASSSSGYGYTF.

The gene calls are TRBV5-4 and TRBJ1-2; D not certain. Trimming removed 5 bases at V and 7 bases at J, with 9 bases between. The CDR3 runs 11 residues. Germline CDR1 SGHNT, CDR2 YYREEE (reference sequence). The CDR3 loop reads CASRRSSGYTF. The CDR3 bases are TGTGCCAGCAGACGTTCTAGTGGCTACACCTTC.

The chain has TRBV7-2 and TRBJ2-3; 7 bases match TRBD1. Germline CDR1 reads SGHTA; CDR2 reads FQGNSA. Trimming took 5 bases from V and 2 from J; bases not matched to a gene: 4. The CDR3 contains 14 residues. The CDR3 is CASSKGGLTDTQYF. DNA of the CDR3: TGTGCCAGCAGCAAAGGGGGCCTCACAGATACGCAGTATTTT.

The chain is built from TRBV5-1 and TRBJ2-1; TRBD1 matches at 7 bases. The CDR3 loop spans 16 amino acids. Trimming at V came to 4 bases and at J to 1 base, leaving 8 bases not matched to a gene. Germline CDR1 is SGHRS and CDR2 is YFSETQ. The chain's CDR3 is CASSPTGQGSYNEQFF. The CDR3 DNA reads as TGCGCCAGCAGCCCGACAGGGCAGGGGTCCTACAATGAGCAGTTCTTC.

The genes are TRBV19 and TRBJ1-5; D perhaps matches TRBD1 (5 bases). Germline assignment: CDR1 LNHDA and CDR2 SQIVND (reference sequence). Trimming took 6 bases from V and 3 from J, leaving 18 bases between them. The length of the CDR3 is 16 residues. In DNA form, the CDR3 reads TGTGCCAGTAGACTTGGGGCGGGGGGAGTCAATCAGCCCCAGCATTTT. The encoded protein is CASRLGAGGVNQPQHF.

The chain couples TRBV5-4 to TRBJ1-5, with TRBD1 matching 7 bases. Per germline, CDR1 SGHNT and CDR2 YYREEE (reference sequence). This CDR3 contains 13 residues. J gave up 7 bases and V 4 bases, and 5 bases lay outside the gene matches. The CDR3 sequence: CASSMQGDQPQHF. DNA of the CDR3: TGTGCCAGCAGCATGCAGGGGGACCAGCCCCAGCATTTT.

This chain connects TRBV2 to TRBJ1-3; D ambiguous. Trimming shortened V by 3 bases and J by 3 bases, and 3 bases separated the two germline ends. CDR3 length equals 12 residues. Germline CDR1 reads SNHLY; CDR2 reads FYNNEI. The CDR3 DNA follows: TGTGCCAGCAGTGACCATGGAAACACCATATATTTT. Translation: CASSDHGNTIYF.

V gene TRBV6-1 combines with J gene TRBJ2-7, with D perhaps matching TRBD2 (7 bases). The V gene lost 7 bases and the J gene lost 2 bases, with 9 bases spanning the gap. The CDR3 runs 12 residues. Germline CDR1 MNHNS, CDR2 SASEGT. CDR3 sequence: CASNGGPYEQYF. The CDR3 DNA follows: TGTGCCAGCAACGGGGGGCCCTACGAGCAGTACTTC.

V gene TRBV30 combines with J gene TRBJ1-1; weak D call: TRBD1 (6 bases). V dropped 1 base and J dropped 7 bases, with 10 bases sitting between them. The germline gives CDR1 GTSNPN, CDR2 SVGIG (reference sequence). CDR3 length equals 12 residues. The CDR3 region has the DNA TGTGCCTGGAGTGACAGGGCTATTGAAGCTTTCTTT. It translates to CAWSDRAIEAFF. The full variable domain, with the rest looked up from reference TRBV30 and TRBJ1-1, is SQTIHQWPATLVQPVGSPLSLECTVEGTSNPNLYWYRQAAGRGLQLLFYSVGIGQISSEVPQNLSASRPQDRQFILSSKKLLLSDSGFYLCAWSDRAIEAFFGQGTRLTVV.

V is TRBV6-5 and J is TRBJ2-3; D not resolved. From germline, CDR1 is MNHEY and CDR2 SVGAGI. V shed 8 bases and J shed 2 bases, with 14 bases lying between them. The CDR3 has 14 amino acids. The CDR3 region is CASGFGTTTDTQYF. CDR3 nucleotide sequence: TGTGCCAGCGGTTTTGGTACTACCACAGATACGCAGTATTTT.

The CDR3 nucleotides read TGTGCCAGCAGTGGCGGCAGGGGAGACACTGAAGCTTTCTTT. Translating gives CASSGGRGDTEAFF. This chain uses TRBV2 with TRBJ1-1; maybe TRBD1 (6 bases). The germline CDR1 and CDR2 sequences are SNHLY and FYNNEI. V gave up 4 bases and J gave up 3 bases, with 12 bases separating them. The CDR3 has 14 amino acids. Full variable domain (remainder filled in from reference TRBV2 and TRBJ1-1): EPEVTQTPSHQVTQMGQEVILRCVPISNHLYFYWYRQILGQKVEFLVSFYNNEISEKSEIFDDQFSVERPDGSNFTLKIRSTKLEDSAMYFCASSGGRGDTEAFFGQGTRLTVV.

The chain carries TRBV5-1 and TRBJ1-2; perhaps TRBD1 as D (5 bases). The CDR3 is 16 residues long. Germline lookup yields CDR1 SGHRS and CDR2 YFSETQ. V dropped 3 bases and J dropped 2 bases, with 17 bases sitting between them. The CDR3 spells CASSSWWTNQNYGYTF. The DNA of the CDR3 is TGCGCCAGCAGCTCCTGGTGGACAAATCAGAACTATGGCTACACCTTC.

The chain recombines TRBV9 with TRBJ1-3; 7 bases match TRBD1. The CDR3 has 19 amino acids. The V gene end was trimmed by 3 bases and the J gene end by 2 bases; junction bases not matched to a gene: 17. CDR1 SGDLS and CDR2 YYNGEE come from the germline V gene. The CDR3 loop reads CASSANPGQQLTPGNTIYF. The CDR3 DNA reads as TGTGCCAGCAGCGCGAATCCGGGACAGCAACTTACCCCTGGAAACACCATATATTTT.

This clone appeared a single time. This chain uses TRBV28 with TRBJ2-7, with 12 positions matching TRBD2. The V gene's germline CDR1 is MDHEN and CDR2 SYDVKM. The CDR3 spans 14 residues. J lost 6 bases, V lost 5 bases, and 5 bases had no gene match. The CDR3 DNA follows: TGTGCCAGCAGTATTGGGACTAGCGGGTTCGAGCAGTACTTC. Its protein is CASSIGTSGFEQYF.

This rearrangement joins TRBV5-1 to TRBJ2-3; 10 bases are a match to TRBD1. Germline V lookup: CDR1 SGHRS, CDR2 YFSETQ. The CDR3 is 15 amino acids. V trimming: 4 bases; J trimming: 2 bases; junction bases outside the gene matches: 4. CDR3 sequence: CASSGTGDITDTQYF. The CDR3 nucleotides read TGCGCCAGCAGCGGGACAGGGGATATCACAGATACGCAGTATTTT.

This chain connects TRBV19 to TRBJ2-7; 10 bases agree with TRBD2. V shed 6 bases and J 2 bases; nucleotides not matched to a gene: 10. Germline loops: CDR1 LNHDA, CDR2 SQIVND (reference sequence). The CDR3 has 16 amino acids. This CDR3 reads CASSNTLAGDTYEQYF. The CDR3 DNA reads as TGTGCCAGTAGCAACACTCTAGCGGGGGACACCTACGAGCAGTACTTC. Variable domain in full (rest from reference TRBV19 and TRBJ2-7): DGGITQSPKYLFRKEGQNVTLSCEQNLNHDAMYWYRQDPGQGLRLIYYSQIVNDFQKGDIAEGYSVSREKKESFPLTVTSAQKNPTAFYLCASSNTLAGDTYEQYFGPGTRLTVT.

The chain joins TRBV29-1 to TRBJ2-3; 8 bases fit TRBD2. The CDR3 has 14 amino acids. Germline V gene lookup returns CDR1 SQVTM and CDR2 ANQGSEA. J gave up 4 bases and V 8 bases, and 11 bases lay outside the gene matches. In DNA, the CDR3 is TGCAGCATGGACCTAGCGGGCGGTCCAGATACGCAGTATTTT. Protein product: CSMDLAGGPDTQYF.

The chain uses TRBV6-1 and TRBJ2-1, with D tentatively TRBD2 (6 bases). Germline V lookup: CDR1 MNHNS, CDR2 SASEGT. V was trimmed by 4 bases and J by 9 bases, leaving 16 bases between them. The CDR3 has 14 amino acids. CDR3 DNA sequence: TGTGCCAGCAGTGTCGGGAGACGTGTCGGTGAGCAGTTCTTC. It specifies CASSVGRRVGEQFF.

The chain links TRBV28 to TRBJ2-3; weak D call: TRBD2 (5 bases). Trimming removed 5 bases from V and 4 bases from J, with 10 bases in between. Germline V gene lookup returns CDR1 MDHEN and CDR2 SYDVKM. The CDR3 is made up of 13 amino acids. The DNA for the CDR3 is TGTGCCAGCAGTACCCAGCGGTCAGATACGCAGTATTTT. This translates into CASSTQRSDTQYF. The full variable domain, in which reference TRBV28 and TRBJ2-3 provide the parts outside the CDR3, is DVKVTQSSRYLVKRTGEKVFLECVQDMDHENMFWYRQDPGLGLRLIYFSYDVKMKEKGDIPEGYSVSREKKERFSLILESASTNQTSMYLCASSTQRSDTQYFGPGTRLTVL.

The chain links TRBV4-2 to TRBJ2-5; TRBD2 matches at 14 bases. The germline V gene encodes CDR1 LGHNA and CDR2 YNFKEQ. V lost 0 bases and J lost 4; bases outside the gene matches: 4. This CDR3 is built from 17 residues. The CDR3 loop is CASSQDTGTSGRETQYF. For the CDR3, the DNA is TGTGCCAGCAGCCAAGATACTGGGACTAGCGGGAGAGAGACCCAGTACTTC.

The rearrangement uses TRBV10-1 and TRBJ2-1; TRBD2 matches 10 bases. V lost 3 bases to trimming and J lost 10 bases; unmatched junction nucleotides: 12. The CDR3 is 16 residues long. Germline CDR1 WNHNN, CDR2 SYGVQD (reference sequence). The chain's CDR3 is CASSEDKLAGVREQFF. CDR3 in DNA: TGCGCCAGCAGTGAAGATAAGCTAGCGGGAGTAAGGGAGCAGTTCTTC.

The CDR3 DNA reads TGTGCCAGCAGTGCAGGGACAGGGGGTGCTCGAAACTATGGCTACACCTTC. It is translated as CASSAGTGGARNYGYTF. The chain carries TRBV6-1 and TRBJ1-2; 11 nucleotides line up with TRBD1. Germline CDR1 is MNHNS and CDR2 is SASEGT. The CDR3 runs to 17 residues. V shed 4 bases and J 2 bases; nucleotides not matched to a gene: 9.

The chain has TRBV30 and TRBJ1-4, with TRBD1 identical over 7 bases. CDR1 and CDR2 (germline): GTSNPN, SVGIG (reference sequence). The V and J ends lost 3 bases and 8 bases, in that order; junction bases with no gene match: 0. The CDR3 loop spans 11 amino acids. The CDR3 loop reads CAWRGGEKLFF. As DNA, the CDR3 is TGTGCCTGGAGAGGGGGCGAAAAACTGTTTTTT.

V is TRBV9 and J is TRBJ2-3; 8 nucleotides match TRBD2. The germline gives CDR1 SGDLS, CDR2 YYNGEE. This CDR3 spans 15 amino acids. After removal of 3 bases from V and 4 bases from J, the junction contained 7 bases not matched to a gene. This CDR3 reads CASSGLAGLSDTQYF. The CDR3 DNA sequence: TGTGCCAGCAGCGGCTTAGCGGGGTTGTCAGATACGCAGTATTTT.

The V call is TRBV9, the J call TRBJ2-2; possibly TRBD2 for D (5 bases). CDR3 length equals 17 residues. Germline CDR1 is SGDLS and CDR2 is YYNGEE. V lost 1 base and J lost 3, with 16 bases in between. The CDR3 sequence: CASSVWVGGRDTGELFF. CDR3 in DNA: TGTGCCAGCAGCGTATGGGTAGGAGGTCGGGACACCGGGGAGCTGTTTTTT.

The chain carries TRBV30 and TRBJ1-1; D is uncertain. This CDR3 contains 15 residues. Germline CDR1 and CDR2: GTSNPN and SVGIG (reference sequence). V lost 0 bases and J lost 5, with 16 bases in between. The CDR3 loop is CAWSVGSREGTEAFF. CDR3 nucleotides: TGTGCCTGGAGTGTAGGGAGTCGGGAAGGGACTGAAGCTTTCTTT.

The CDR3 reads CASNEGQGFEKLFF. The CDR3 bases are TGTGCCAGCAACGAGGGACAGGGGTTTGAAAAACTGTTTTTT. The rearrangement links TRBV6-6 to TRBJ1-4; TRBD1 aligns across 10 bases. Germline-derived CDR1 and CDR2 are MNHNY and SVGAGI (reference sequence). V shed 7 bases and J 7 bases; nucleotides not matched to a gene: 6. This CDR3 is 14 amino acids long.

Regarding this clone: At one boundary the junction diverges from the germline segment, which might be a read error. This chain joins TRBV9 and TRBJ2-3, with 10 bases that match TRBD2. The CDR3 length is 17 residues. Per the germline V gene, CDR1 is SGDLS and CDR2 is YYNGEE. This CDR3 is CASSVGASGSWADTRYF. CDR3 DNA: TGTGCCAGCAGCGTAGGGGCTAGCGGGAGTTGGGCAGATACGCGGTATTTT.

The CDR3 sequence: CASSQGALQPQHF. For the CDR3, the DNA is TGTGCCAGCAGTCAGGGGGCCCTGCAGCCCCAGCATTTT. The chain couples TRBV27 to TRBJ1-5; 8 positions agree with TRBD1. This CDR3 is built from 13 residues. V gave up 5 bases and J gave up 7 bases; unmatched junction bases: 4. Germline V gene lookup returns CDR1 MNHEY and CDR2 SMNVEV (reference sequence).

The V call is TRBV19, the J call TRBJ2-7, with 9 positions matching TRBD1. The CDR3 runs to 14 residues. From germline, CDR1 is LNHDA and CDR2 SQIVND (reference sequence). V lost 4 bases to trimming and J lost 6 bases; unmatched junction nucleotides: 7. CDR3 sequence: CASSTGTGTGEQYF. The CDR3 region has the DNA TGTGCCAGTAGTACCGGGACAGGGACGGGCGAGCAGTACTTC.

V and J are TRBV5-5 and TRBJ2-1, with TRBD2 as a possible D gene (6 bases). V was clipped by 2 bases and J by 8 bases, with 20 bases between them. CDR1 and CDR2 (germline): SGHKS, YYEKEE (reference sequence). The CDR3 runs 16 residues. CDR3: CASSFLEGLDNDEQFF. CDR3 coding DNA: TGTGCCAGCAGCTTCCTGGAGGGATTGGATAACGATGAGCAGTTCTTC. Looking up the rest from reference TRBV5-5 and TRBJ2-1 gives the full variable domain: DAGVTQSPTHLIKTRGQQVTLRCSPISGHKSVSWYQQVLGQGPQFIFQYYEKEERGRGNFPDRFSARQFPNYSSELNVNALLLGDSALYLCASSFLEGLDNDEQFFGPGTRLTVL.

The chain combines TRBV20-1 with TRBJ2-5; no reliable D call. The germline CDR1 and CDR2 sequences are DFQATT and SNEGSKA (reference sequence). This CDR3 has 10 residues. Trimming shortened V by 6 bases and J by 0 bases, and 2 bases separated the two germline ends. CDR3: CSADQETQYF. Here the CDR3 DNA reads TGCAGTGCCGACCAAGAGACCCAGTACTTC.